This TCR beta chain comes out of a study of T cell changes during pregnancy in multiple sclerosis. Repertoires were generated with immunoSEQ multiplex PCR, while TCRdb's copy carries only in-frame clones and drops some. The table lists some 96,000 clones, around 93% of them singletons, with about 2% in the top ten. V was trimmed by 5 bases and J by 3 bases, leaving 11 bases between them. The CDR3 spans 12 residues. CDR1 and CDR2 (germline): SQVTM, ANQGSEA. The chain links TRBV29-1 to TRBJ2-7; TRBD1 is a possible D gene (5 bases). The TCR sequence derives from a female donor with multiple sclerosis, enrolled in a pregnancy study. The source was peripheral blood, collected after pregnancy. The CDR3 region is CSVSDRGYEQYF. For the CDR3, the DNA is TGCAGCGTTAGTGACAGAGGCTACGAGCAGTACTTC.